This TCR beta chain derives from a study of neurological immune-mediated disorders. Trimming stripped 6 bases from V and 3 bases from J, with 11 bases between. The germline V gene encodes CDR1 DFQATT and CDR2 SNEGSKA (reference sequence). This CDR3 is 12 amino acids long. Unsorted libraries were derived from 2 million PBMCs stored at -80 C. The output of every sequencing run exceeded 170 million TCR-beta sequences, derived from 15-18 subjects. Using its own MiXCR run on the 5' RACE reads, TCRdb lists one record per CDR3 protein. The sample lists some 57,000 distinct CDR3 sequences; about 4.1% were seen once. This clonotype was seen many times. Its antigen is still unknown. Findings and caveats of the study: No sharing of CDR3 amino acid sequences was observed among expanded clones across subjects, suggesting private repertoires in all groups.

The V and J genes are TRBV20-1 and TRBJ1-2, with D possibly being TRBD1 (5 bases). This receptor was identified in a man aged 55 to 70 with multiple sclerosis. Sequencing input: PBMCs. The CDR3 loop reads CSARTFDYGYTF. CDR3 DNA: TGCAGTGCGCGGACATTTGACTATGGCTACACCTTC.